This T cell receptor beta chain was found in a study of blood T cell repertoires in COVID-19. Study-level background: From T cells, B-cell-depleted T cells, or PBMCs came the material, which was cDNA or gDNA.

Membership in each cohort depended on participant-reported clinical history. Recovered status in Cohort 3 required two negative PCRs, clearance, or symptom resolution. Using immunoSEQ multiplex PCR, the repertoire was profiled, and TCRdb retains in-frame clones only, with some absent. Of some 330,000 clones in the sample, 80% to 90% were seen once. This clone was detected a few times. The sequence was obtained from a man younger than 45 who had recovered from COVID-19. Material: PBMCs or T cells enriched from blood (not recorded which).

The CDR3 sequence is CASSPRGQGGHIQYF. The CDR3, as DNA: TGTGCCAGCTCACCACGCGGACAGGGAGGACACATTCAGTACTTC. The chain couples TRBV18 to TRBJ2-4; 8 nucleotides agree with TRBD1. CDR1 and CDR2 (germline): KGHSH, LQKENI. This CDR3 is built from 15 residues. The V gene end was trimmed by 1 base and the J gene end by 8 bases; junction bases not matched to a gene: 7. Complete variable domain (other parts from reference TRBV18 and TRBJ2-4): NAGVMQNPRHLVRRRGQEARLRCSPMKGHSHVYWYRQLPEEGLKFMVYLQKENIIDESGMPKERFSAEFPKEGPSILRIQQVVRGDSAAYFCASSPRGQGGHIQYFGAGTRLSVL.